This T cell receptor (beta chain) appears in the sequencing data of a study of T cell responses to AZD1222 COVID-19 vaccine (dated by TCRdb to the early 2020s). Notes on the research overall: TCR sequencing covered about 230 trial participants: 200 to 220 given two doses of AZD1222 and approximately 25 given two doses of MenACWY control vaccine. Enrollment into the trials was organized by age into subgroups of 18-55, 56-69 and 70-plus years, and those subgroups contained roughly 150, 30 and 60 TCR-sequenced participants, respectively.

About this clone itself: Its antigen is still unknown. No much larger clone exists at a distance of one base, and base qualities are not known.

This specimen's time point label, per the study, means: about 28 days (+/-7) after the second vaccine dose. AZD1222 recipients whose second dose came at about 4 weeks and those whose second dose came at about 12 weeks were combined into one group, since spike-specific TCR depth and breadth did not differ between the two schedules. Samples from vaccinated people were obtained from the UK trials COV001 and COV002, which included a single-blind randomized controlled phase 2/3 trial of AZD1222 (ChAdOx1 nCoV-19) in healthy adults. For TCRbeta chain sequencing, PBMC samples were collected from trial participants at day 0 and at day 28 after the second dose. What the study reported, not specific to this receptor: Conclusions about previously exposed vaccinees were limited because only a handful of AZD1222 recipients were SARS-CoV-2 seropositive at baseline. Because no day 14 peak-response samples were available, repertoires were characterized only after the peak T cell response. After two AZD1222 doses, both the breadth and the depth of spike-specific TCRs were significantly higher than at day 0 and than in MenACWY recipients. Vaccine-associated CD4 TCRs spanned the whole spike protein, with dominant responses in regions 160-218 and 743-854. Reportedly, close to half of the unique spike-specific TCRs recognized epitopes lying outside the regions that are mutated in the B.1.351 and B.1.1.7 variants. In the small 56-69-year group, the increase in depth fell short of significance, most likely because of low power. Participants were mostly white British and included more females than males, and it was suggested by the authors that clonal diversity may have been underestimated.

From its cysteine to its phenylalanine, the CDR3 spans 15 amino acids. Only the CDR3 DNA stays, 45 bases, in frame from base 1. Relative to germline, V is missing 5 bases and J is missing 2 bases, with 10 bases of the junction outside any gene match. The germline V gene supplies CDR1 SGHDT and CDR2 YYEEEE. The CDR3 regions of human TCRbeta chains were analyzed by immunosequencing. As for the original processing: TCRs in the repertoires were compared against a reference library of SARS-CoV-2-specific TCRs that had been generated with the MIRA antigen-specificity platform. Breadth was defined as the fraction of unique TCRs that were SARS-CoV-2-associated. Depth was defined as the fraction of total T cells that were SARS-CoV-2-associated. Each spike-specific TCR was assigned to its reactive spike region and to a CD4 or CD8 class using the MIRA data. Log10-transformed breadth and depth values were compared by one-way ANOVA with Sidak's multiple comparisons tests. TCRdb provides this immuneACCESS table in a form limited to in-frame rearrangements. Some clones are lacking; in checked studies, under half of them reflect an unresolved V gene, and why the rest are absent is not known. V, J and clone size derive from that table, while D and trimming were established from the DNA sequence. Within this sample are under 150,000 clones, with more than 75% of them counted one time only. Less than 2% of the sample comes from the top ten.

The V and J segments used are TRBV5-6 and TRBJ2-7; TRBD2 lines up with 7 middle nucleotides. This TCR was recovered from an adult who received the AZD1222 COVID-19 vaccine. Material: peripheral blood, obtained 28 days after the second AZD1222 dose. The nucleotide sequence reads as follows: TGTGCCAGCAGTCAGAGGCCTAGCGGTGCCTACGAGCAGTACTTC. This codes for CASSQRPSGAYEQYF.